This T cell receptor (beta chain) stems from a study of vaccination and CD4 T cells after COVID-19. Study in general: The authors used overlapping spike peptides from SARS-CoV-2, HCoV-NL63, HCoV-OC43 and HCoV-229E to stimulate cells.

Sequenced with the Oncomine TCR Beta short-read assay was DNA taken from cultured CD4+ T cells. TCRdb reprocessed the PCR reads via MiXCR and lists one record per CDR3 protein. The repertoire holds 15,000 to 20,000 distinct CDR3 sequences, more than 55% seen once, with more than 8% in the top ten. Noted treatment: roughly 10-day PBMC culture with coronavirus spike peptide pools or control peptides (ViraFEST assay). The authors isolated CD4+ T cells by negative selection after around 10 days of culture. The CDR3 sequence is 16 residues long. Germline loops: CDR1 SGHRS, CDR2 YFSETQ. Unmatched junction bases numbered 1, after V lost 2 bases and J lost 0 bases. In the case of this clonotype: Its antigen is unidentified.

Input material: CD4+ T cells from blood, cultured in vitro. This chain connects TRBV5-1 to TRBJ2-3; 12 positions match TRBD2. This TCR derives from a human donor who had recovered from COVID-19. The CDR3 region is CASSFGTSGSTDTQYF. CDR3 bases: TGCGCCAGCAGCTTTGGGACTAGCGGGAGCACAGATACGCAGTATTTT.